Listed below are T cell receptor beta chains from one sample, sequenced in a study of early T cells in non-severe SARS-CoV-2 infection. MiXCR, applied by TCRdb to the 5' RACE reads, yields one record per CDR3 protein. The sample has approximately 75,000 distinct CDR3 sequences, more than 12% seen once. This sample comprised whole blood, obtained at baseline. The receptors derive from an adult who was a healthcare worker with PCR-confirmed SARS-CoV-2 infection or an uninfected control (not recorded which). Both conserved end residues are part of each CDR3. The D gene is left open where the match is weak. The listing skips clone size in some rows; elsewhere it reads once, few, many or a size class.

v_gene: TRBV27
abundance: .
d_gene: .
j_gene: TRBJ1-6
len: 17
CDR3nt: TGTGCCAGCAGTTTAAATGAACGGAGGGGCTATAATTCACCCCTCCACTTT
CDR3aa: CASSLNERRGYNSPLHF

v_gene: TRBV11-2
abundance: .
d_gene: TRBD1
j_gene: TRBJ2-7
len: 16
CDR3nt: TGTGCCAGCAGCTCGCGCCAGGACAGGCTTTCCTACGAGCAGTACTTC
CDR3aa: CASSSRQDRLSYEQYF

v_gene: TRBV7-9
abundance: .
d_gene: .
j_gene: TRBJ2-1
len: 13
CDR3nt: TGTGCCAGCAGCTTTGGGACCGACAATGAGCAGTTCTTC
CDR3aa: CASSFGTDNEQFF

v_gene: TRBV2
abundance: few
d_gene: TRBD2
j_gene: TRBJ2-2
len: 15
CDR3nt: TGTGCCAGCAGTTTAGCGGGAGGATATACCGGGGAGCTGTTTTTT
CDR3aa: CASSLAGGYTGELFF

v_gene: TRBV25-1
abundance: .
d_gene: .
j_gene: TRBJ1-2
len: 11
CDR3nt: TGTGCCAGCAGTGTCAACGATGGCTACACCTTC
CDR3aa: CASSVNDGYTF

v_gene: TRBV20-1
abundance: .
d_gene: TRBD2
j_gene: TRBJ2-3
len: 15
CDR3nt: TGCAGTACGGTAGGACTAGTTCGTAACGCAGATACGCAGTATTTT
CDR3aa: CSTVGLVRNADTQYF

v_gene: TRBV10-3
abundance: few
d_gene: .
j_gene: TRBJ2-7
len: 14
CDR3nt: TGTGCCATCAGTTCCCGACCCACGGGCCACGAGCAGTACTTC
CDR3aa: CAISSRPTGHEQYF

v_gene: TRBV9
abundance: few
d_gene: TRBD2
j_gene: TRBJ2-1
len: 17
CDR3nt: TGTGCCAGCAGCGTACAGGGAGGAGCGGGAGGATCAAATGAGCAGTTCTTC
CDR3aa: CASSVQGGAGGSNEQFF

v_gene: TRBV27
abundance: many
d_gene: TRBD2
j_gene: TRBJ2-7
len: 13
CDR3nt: TGTGCCAGCAGTTTGCTAGCGGGAGGCGAGCAGTACTTC
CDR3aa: CASSLLAGGEQYF

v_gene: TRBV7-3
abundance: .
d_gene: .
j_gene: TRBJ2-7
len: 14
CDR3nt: TGTGCCAGCAGCCCTGGGGGGCGGTCCTACGAGCAGTACTTC
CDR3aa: CASSPGGRSYEQYF

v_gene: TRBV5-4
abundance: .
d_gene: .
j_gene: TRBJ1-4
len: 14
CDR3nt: TGTGCCAGCAGCTTGGACCGGCTAAGTGAAAAACTGTTTTTT
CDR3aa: CASSLDRLSEKLFF

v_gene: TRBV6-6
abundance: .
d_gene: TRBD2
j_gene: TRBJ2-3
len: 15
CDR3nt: TGTGCCAGCAGTTACTCGGCGGGAGGAGTAGATACGCAGTATTTT
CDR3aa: CASSYSAGGVDTQYF

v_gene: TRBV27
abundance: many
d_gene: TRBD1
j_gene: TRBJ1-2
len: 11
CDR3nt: TGTGCCAGCAGTTCAGGGGGAGGCTACACCTTC
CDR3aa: CASSSGGGYTF

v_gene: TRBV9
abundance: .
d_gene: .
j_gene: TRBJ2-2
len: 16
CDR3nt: TGTGCCAGCAGCGTGGTGGGGACACATAACACCGGGGAGCTGTTTTTT
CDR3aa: CASSVVGTHNTGELFF

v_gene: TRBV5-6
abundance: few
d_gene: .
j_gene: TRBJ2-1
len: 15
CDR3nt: TGTGCCAGCAGCGGTGGGAAATACGGGTACAATGAGCAGTTCTTC
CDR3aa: CASSGGKYGYNEQFF

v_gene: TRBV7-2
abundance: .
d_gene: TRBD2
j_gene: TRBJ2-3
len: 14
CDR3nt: TGTGCCAGCAGCCTGACTAGCGGGAGAGATACGCAGTATTTT
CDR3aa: CASSLTSGRDTQYF

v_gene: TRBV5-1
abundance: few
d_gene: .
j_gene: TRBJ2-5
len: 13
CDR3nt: TGCGCCAGCAGTTCGGGACGGCAAGAGACCCAGTACTTC
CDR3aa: CASSSGRQETQYF

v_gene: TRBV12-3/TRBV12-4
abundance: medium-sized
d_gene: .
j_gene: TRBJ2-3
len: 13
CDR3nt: TGTGCCAGCAGTTTGCCGGGCACAGATACGCAGTATTTT
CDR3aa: CASSLPGTDTQYF

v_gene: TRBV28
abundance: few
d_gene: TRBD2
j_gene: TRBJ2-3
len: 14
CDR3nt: TGTGCCAGCAGTTTTAGCGGGAGCACAGATACGCAGTATTTT
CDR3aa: CASSFSGSTDTQYF

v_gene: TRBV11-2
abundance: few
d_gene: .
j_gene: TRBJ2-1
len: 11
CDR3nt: TGTGCCAGCATTGGGGGGAGTGAGCAGTTCTTC
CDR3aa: CASIGGSEQFF

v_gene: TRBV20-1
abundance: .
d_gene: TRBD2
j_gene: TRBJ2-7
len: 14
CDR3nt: TGCAGTGCTAGAGATAGGGAGGGGCTCTACGAGCAGTACTTC
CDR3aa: CSARDREGLYEQYF

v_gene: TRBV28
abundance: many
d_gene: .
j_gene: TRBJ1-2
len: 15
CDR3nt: TGTGCCAGCAGTTTAGAGGGGGAAGCTAACTATGGCTACACCTTC
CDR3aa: CASSLEGEANYGYTF

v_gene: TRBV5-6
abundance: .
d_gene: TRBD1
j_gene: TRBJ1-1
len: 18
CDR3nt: TGTGCCAGCAGCTTGGGAATGGGGACAGGGGGCAGGGTCACTGAAGCTTTCTTT
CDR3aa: CASSLGMGTGGRVTEAFF

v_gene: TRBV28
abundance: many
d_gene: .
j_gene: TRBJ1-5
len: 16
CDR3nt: TGTGCCAGCAGTTTATACCAGTTCTATAGCAATCAGCCCCAGCATTTT
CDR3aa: CASSLYQFYSNQPQHF

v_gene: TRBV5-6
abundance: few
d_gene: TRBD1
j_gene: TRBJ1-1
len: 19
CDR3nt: TGTGCCAGCAGCCTCTCTGAGGGGGCGCCCCGTTTTACAGCCACTGAAGCTTTCTTT
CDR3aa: CASSLSEGAPRFTATEAFF

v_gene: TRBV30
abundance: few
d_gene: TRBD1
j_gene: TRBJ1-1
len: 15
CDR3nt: TGTGCCTGGAGTGGGAACAGGGGGGTGAACACTGAAGCTTTCTTT
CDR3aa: CAWSGNRGVNTEAFF

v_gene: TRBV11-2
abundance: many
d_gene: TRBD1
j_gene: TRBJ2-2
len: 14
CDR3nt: TGTGCTACCGGGGGACAGGGGTACACCGGGGAGCTGTTTTTT
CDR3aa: CATGGQGYTGELFF

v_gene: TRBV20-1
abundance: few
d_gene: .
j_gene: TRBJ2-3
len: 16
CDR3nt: TGCAGTGCTAGAGATCGGCTAGCGCTCTCCACAGATACGCAGTATTTT
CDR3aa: CSARDRLALSTDTQYF

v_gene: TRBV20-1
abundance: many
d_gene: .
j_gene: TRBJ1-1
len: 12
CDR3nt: TGCAGTGCTAGACAGCCGGGCACTGAAGCTTTCTTT
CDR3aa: CSARQPGTEAFF

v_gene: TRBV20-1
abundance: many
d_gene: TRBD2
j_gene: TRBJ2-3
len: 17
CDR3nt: TGCAGTGCTAGAGTTGCTAGCGGGAGGGCCGACACAGATACGCAGTATTTT
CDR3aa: CSARVASGRADTDTQYF

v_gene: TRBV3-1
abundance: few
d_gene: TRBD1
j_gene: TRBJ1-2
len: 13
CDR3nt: TGTGCCAGCAGACACCGACAGGGAGGAGGCTACACCTTC
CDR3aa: CASRHRQGGGYTF

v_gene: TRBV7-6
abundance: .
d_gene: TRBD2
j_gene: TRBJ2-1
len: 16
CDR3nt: TGTGCCAGCAGCTTAGGAGGCGGGAGGGCCAAGGATGAGCAGTTCTTC
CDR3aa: CASSLGGGRAKDEQFF

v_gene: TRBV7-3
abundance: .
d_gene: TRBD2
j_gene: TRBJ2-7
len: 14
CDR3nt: TGTGCCAGTGGGTCGGGACTAGCTCCCTACGAGCAGTACTTC
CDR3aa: CASGSGLAPYEQYF

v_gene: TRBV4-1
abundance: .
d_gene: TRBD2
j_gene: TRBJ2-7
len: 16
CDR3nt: TGCGCCAGCAGCCAAGATCGGCGGGAGTGGTCCTACGAGCAGTACTTC
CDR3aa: CASSQDRREWSYEQYF

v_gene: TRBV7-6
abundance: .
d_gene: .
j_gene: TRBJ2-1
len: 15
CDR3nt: TGTGCCAGCAGCTTAGAGACGGGGCACTACAATGAGCAGTTCTTC
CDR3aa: CASSLETGHYNEQFF

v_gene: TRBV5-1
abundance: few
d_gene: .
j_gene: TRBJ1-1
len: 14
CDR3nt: TGCGCCAGCAGCTCCCTGGGGAAGGGGGGTAGAGCTTTCTTT
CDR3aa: CASSSLGKGGRAFF

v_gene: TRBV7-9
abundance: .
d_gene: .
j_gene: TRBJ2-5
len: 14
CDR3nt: TGTGCCAGCAGCAAACGGGGATACCAAGAGACCCAGTACTTC
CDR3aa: CASSKRGYQETQYF

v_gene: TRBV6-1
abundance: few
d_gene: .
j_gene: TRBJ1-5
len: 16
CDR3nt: TGTGCCAGCAGTGAAGGGCGAGGGAATAGCAATCAGCCCCAGCATTTT
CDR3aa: CASSEGRGNSNQPQHF

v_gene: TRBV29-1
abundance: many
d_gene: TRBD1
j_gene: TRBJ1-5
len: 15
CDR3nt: TGCAGCGTTGGAGAAACAGGGGGCCCTAATCAGCCCCAGCATTTT
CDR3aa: CSVGETGGPNQPQHF

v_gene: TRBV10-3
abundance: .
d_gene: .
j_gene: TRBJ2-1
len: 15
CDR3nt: TGTGCCATCAGTGACGGCGGGCTGGCACACAATGAGCAGTTCTTC
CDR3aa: CAISDGGLAHNEQFF

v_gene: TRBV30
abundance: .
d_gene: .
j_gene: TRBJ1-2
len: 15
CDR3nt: TGTGCCTGGAGTCGACCGGACAGACAGTTATACGGCTACACCTTC
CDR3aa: CAWSRPDRQLYGYTF

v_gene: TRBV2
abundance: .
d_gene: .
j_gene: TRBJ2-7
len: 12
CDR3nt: TGTGCCAGCAGGAGAAACTCCTACGAGCAGTACTTC
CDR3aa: CASRRNSYEQYF

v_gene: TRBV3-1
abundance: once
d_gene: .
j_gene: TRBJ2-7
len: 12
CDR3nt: TGTGCCAGCAGCCCCTATGGGTACGAGCAGTACTTC
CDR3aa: CASSPYGYEQYF

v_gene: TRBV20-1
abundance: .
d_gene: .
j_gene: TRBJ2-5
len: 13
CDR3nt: TGCAGTGCCCCGGGAGGGGGCGCTGAGACCCAGTACTTC
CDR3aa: CSAPGGGAETQYF

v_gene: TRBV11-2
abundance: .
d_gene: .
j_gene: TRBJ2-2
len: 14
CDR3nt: TGTGCCAGCAGCTTAAGGCAGCTCACCGGGGAGCTGTTTTTT
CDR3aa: CASSLRQLTGELFF

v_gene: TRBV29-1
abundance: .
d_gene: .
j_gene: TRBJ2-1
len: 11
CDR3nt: TGCAGCGTTGAAGGTCACAATGAGCAGTTCTTC
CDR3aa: CSVEGHNEQFF

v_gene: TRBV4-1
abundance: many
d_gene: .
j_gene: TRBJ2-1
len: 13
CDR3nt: TGCGCCAGCAGCCAAGTGGCGGACAATGAGCAGTTCTTC
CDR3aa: CASSQVADNEQFF

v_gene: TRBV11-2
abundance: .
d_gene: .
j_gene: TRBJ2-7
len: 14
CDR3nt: TGTGCCAGCAGTTTGTGGGGGTCCTCCTACGAGCAGTACTTC
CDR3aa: CASSLWGSSYEQYF